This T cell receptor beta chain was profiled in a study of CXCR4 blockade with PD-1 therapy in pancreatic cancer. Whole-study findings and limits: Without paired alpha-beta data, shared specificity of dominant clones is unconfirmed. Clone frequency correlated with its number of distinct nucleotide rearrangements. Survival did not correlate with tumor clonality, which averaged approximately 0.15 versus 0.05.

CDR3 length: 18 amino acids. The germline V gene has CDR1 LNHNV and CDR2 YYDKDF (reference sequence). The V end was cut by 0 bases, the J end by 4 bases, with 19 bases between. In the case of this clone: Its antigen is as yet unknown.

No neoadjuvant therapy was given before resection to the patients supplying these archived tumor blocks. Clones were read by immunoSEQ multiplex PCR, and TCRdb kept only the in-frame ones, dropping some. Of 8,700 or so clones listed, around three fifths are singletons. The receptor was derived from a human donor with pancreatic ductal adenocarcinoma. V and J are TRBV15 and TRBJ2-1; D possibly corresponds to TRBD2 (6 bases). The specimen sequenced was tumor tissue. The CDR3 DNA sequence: TGTGCCACCAGCAGAGATTCGGGTGGTAACGGGAGATACAATGAGCAGTTCTTC. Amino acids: CATSRDSGGNGRYNEQFF.